The clone carrying this T cell receptor (beta chain) was detected only a few times. Trimming shortened V by 5 bases and J by 4 bases, and 15 bases separated the two germline ends. Germline V CDR1 and CDR2: MNHEY, SVGAGI. The CDR3 runs 15 residues. The data originate from a study of blood T cell repertoires in COVID-19. Repertoires were generated with immunoSEQ multiplex PCR, while TCRdb's copy carries only in-frame clones and drops some. Of roughly 37,000 clones listed, around 78% were seen once; the top ten hold about 35%. This sequence joins TRBV6-5 and TRBJ1-3; D is possibly TRBD1 (5 bases). The sequenced sample was peripheral blood. The sequence derives from a man aged 55 to 70 with acute or convalescent COVID-19. The CDR3 DNA is TGTGCCAGCAGTCACAGGCCTATTCCAGGAAACACCATATATTTT. Its translation is CASSHRPIPGNTIYF.